What follows describes a single T cell receptor (beta chain). Its antigen remains undetermined. Qualities for individual bases were not recorded, and no much larger clone is one base off. Sequencing instrument: Illumina HiSeq 2500. To make first-strand cDNA, Superscript III was used along with a set of TRAV- and TRBV-specific primers so that both the TCRalpha and TCRbeta chains were covered. TCRs were amplified with Phusion for 15 to 25 PCR cycles using a constant-region primer together with the adapter attached to the V primers. The isolated mRNA was amplified using the MessageAmp II aRNA Amplification Kit, with in vitro transcription performed for about 16 hours at 37 degrees C. The Dynabeads mRNA DIRECT Purification Kit was used to isolate mRNA for TCR sequencing. Indexed Illumina adapters were added in a second approximately 26-cycle Phusion PCR, and the resulting products were purified with AMPure XP beads. As for how the authors treated the data: Using custom Perl scripts, TCR sequences encoding the same protein were pooled, out-of-frame sequences were removed, and the abundance of each clonotype was computed. TCR sequences supported by only a single read were excluded from analysis. The metrics used to describe the repertoires included Shannon entropy, Gini index, clonality, richness, and the frequency of TCRs shared between repertoires. In-frame beta chains were kept once TCRdb had trimmed the public reads at Q25 with fastp and called clones with MiXCR. Each CDR3 protein appears once, grouped with its most common genes and DNA. The V and J calls shown here were made by TCRdb, not taken from the authors' results. The table for this sample lists around 80,000 distinct CDR3 sequences; less than 20% of them were counted only once. 1.4% to 1.5% of the sample is taken by the ten largest.

Read against the paper, the sample's time point label means: after trial treatment. The treatment or condition tag for this specimen amounts to: LDRT plus nivolumab, ipilimumab, low-dose cyclophosphamide and aspirin (RACIN trial). The donors came from RACIN, which was a single-arm phase I dose-escalation trial that paired nivolumab and ipilimumab with aspirin, low-dose cyclophosphamide and low-dose radiotherapy. Patients with advanced, TIL-negative solid tumors were considered eligible. This sample is part of a study of low-dose radiotherapy and immunotherapy resistance in tumors (dated by TCRdb to between 2021 and 2023). At the level of the whole study: Cohort 1 received 0.5 Gy per fraction every 2 weeks, with a prescribed total PTV dose of 6.5 Gy. For Cohort 2, the dose was 1 Gy per fraction given every two weeks, adding up to 13 Gy in total across 26 weeks. Nivolumab was administered intravenously as a 240 mg flat dose every two weeks, and ipilimumab was administered intravenously at 1 mg/kg every six weeks. Intravenous cyclophosphamide at 200 mg/m2 was administered every two weeks, one day ahead of each radiation and immunotherapy administration. Aspirin 300 mg was taken orally once daily by patients for four cycles, starting on cycle 1 day 1. Randomization of trial participants into treatment groups was not performed. The translational analysis covered eight patients: three from the first dose cohort and the first five from the second dose cohort.

The TCR sequence derives from a male donor with prostate cancer. Here the sequenced sample was PBMCs, taken after low-dose radiotherapy plus immunotherapy.

The CDR3 loop reads CASSIVNNEQFF. The sequenced DNA is TGTGCCAGTAGTATTGTGAATAATGAGCAGTTCTTC. The V and J segments used are TRBV19 and TRBJ2-1; confidence is insufficient to name the D gene. Cut back by 3 bases and 7 bases, the V and J ends lie 7 bases apart. The CDR3 numbers 12 residues from cysteine through phenylalanine. Left in the record is the CDR3 DNA by itself, 36 bases read in frame from the first base. CDR1 is given as LNHDA and CDR2 as SQIVND, both from the germline V gene (reference sequence).